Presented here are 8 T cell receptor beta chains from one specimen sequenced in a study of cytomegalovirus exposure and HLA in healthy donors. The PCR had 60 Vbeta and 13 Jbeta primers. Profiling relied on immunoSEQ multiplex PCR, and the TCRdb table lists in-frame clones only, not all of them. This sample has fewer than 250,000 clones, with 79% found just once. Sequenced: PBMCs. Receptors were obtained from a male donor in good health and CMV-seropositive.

In DNA form, the CDR3 reads TGCGCCAGCAGCTTGGTTACTAGCGGGGGGCGGACAGGTGATACGCAGTATTTT. Translation gives CASSLVTSGGRTGDTQYF. The chain uses TRBV5-1 and TRBJ2-3; TRBD2 agrees at 12 bases. Germline values: CDR1 SGHRS, CDR2 YFSETQ. This CDR3 comprises 18 residues. The junction had 11 bases not matched to a gene; V was cut back by 0 bases and J by 6 bases.

CDR3 amino acids: CASSSPAEAGREEQYF. The CDR3 DNA reads TGTGCCAGCAGTTCCCCAGCCGAGGCAGGGCGGGAGGAGCAGTACTTC. The V call is TRBV28, the J call TRBJ2-7; 7 bases fit TRBD2. V trimming: 4 bases; J trimming: 7 bases; junction bases outside the gene matches: 16. Germline V gene lookup returns CDR1 MDHEN and CDR2 SYDVKM. The CDR3 spans 16 residues. Supplemented by reference TRBV28 and TRBJ2-7, the full variable domain reads DVKVTQSSRYLVKRTGEKVFLECVQDMDHENMFWYRQDPGLGLRLIYFSYDVKMKEKGDIPEGYSVSREKKERFSLILESASTNQTSMYLCASSSPAEAGREEQYFGPGTRLTVT.

This CDR3 is CASRVTGVGTYEQYF. DNA for the CDR3: TGTGCCAGTAGGGTGACAGGGGTAGGTACTTACGAGCAGTACTTC. The J gene is TRBJ2-7, the V gene TRBV19, with TRBD1 identical over 8 bases. Germline-derived CDR1 and CDR2 are LNHDA and SQIVND (reference sequence). CDR3 length: 15 residues. The V gene end was trimmed by 6 bases and the J gene end by 4 bases; junction bases not matched to a gene: 11. The variable domain in full, with the rest retrieved from reference TRBV19 and TRBJ2-7, is DGGITQSPKYLFRKEGQNVTLSCEQNLNHDAMYWYRQDPGQGLRLIYYSQIVNDFQKGDIAEGYSVSREKKESFPLTVTSAQKNPTAFYLCASRVTGVGTYEQYFGPGTRLTVT.

CDR3 loop: CASSPSGGHYEQYF. The CDR3 DNA is TGTGCCAGCAGCCCCTCCGGGGGGCACTACGAGCAGTACTTC. This chain links TRBV7-3 with TRBJ2-7; D perhaps matches TRBD2 (7 bases). Germline loops: CDR1 SGHTA, CDR2 FQGTGA. The CDR3 has 14 amino acids. With 5 bases removed from V and 3 bases from J, the gap between germline ends came to 14 bases.

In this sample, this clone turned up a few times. The CDR3: CASTSYTENTEAFF. In DNA, the CDR3 is TGTGCCAGCACCTCCTACACAGAGAACACTGAAGCTTTCTTT. This chain uses TRBV5-4 with TRBJ1-1; D is ambiguous. The CDR3 sequence is 14 residues long. Trimming left V 6 bases short and J 1 base short, with 13 bases between. The germline V gene encodes CDR1 SGHNT and CDR2 YYREEE (reference sequence).

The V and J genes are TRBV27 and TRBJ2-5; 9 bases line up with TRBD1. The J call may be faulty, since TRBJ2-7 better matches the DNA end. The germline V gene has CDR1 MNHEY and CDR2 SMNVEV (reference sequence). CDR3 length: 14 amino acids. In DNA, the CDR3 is TGTGCCAGCCGACTCCTACAGGGGGCTAACGAGCAGTACTTC. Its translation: CASRLLQGANEQYF.

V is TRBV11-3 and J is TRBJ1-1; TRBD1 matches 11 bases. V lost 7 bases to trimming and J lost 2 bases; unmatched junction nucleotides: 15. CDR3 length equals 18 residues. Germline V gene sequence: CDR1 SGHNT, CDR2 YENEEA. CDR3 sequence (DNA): TGTGCCAGCACCCTAACTGGACAGGGGGCCACGGCCAACACTGAAGCTTTCTTT. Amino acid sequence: CASTLTGQGATANTEAFF.

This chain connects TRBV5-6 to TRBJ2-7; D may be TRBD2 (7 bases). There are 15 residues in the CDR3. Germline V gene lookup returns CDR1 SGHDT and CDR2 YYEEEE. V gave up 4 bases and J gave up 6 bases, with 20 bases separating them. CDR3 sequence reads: CASSPLSGGAIEQYF. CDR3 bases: TGTGCCAGCAGCCCCCTTAGTGGGGGGGCGATCGAGCAGTACTTC.